This T cell receptor (beta chain) was retrieved from a study of blood T cell repertoires in COVID-19. Turning to the study itself: Sources were T cells, B-cell-depleted T cells, or PBMCs; the material itself was cDNA or gDNA.

Trimming removed 2 bases at V and 6 bases at J, with 13 bases between. This CDR3 is built from 14 residues. Germline V gene data show CDR1 as SEHNR and CDR2 as FQNEAQ (reference sequence). Participant-given clinical history determined each cohort assignment. TCRdb's table, derived via immunoSEQ multiplex PCR, lists solely in-frame clones and lacks some. The sample carries about 320,000 clones, 85% to 95% recorded once. Sample: PBMCs or T cells enriched from blood (not recorded which). The J gene is TRBJ2-5, the V gene TRBV7-9; a possible D gene is TRBD2 (5 bases). The origin of this receptor is a woman between 25 and 40 years old who had been exposed to COVID-19. CDR3 amino acids: CASSLPGSLKTQYF. In DNA, the CDR3 is TGTGCCAGCAGCTTACCGGGGAGCTTAAAGACCCAGTACTTC.